This T cell receptor beta chain was recorded in a study of T cell repertoires in cytomegalovirus infection (dated by TCRdb to about 2019). About the investigation overall: Recently identified HLA-C-restricted CMV epitopes, whose presentation resists viral immunomodulation, were targeted by peptide stimulations together with well-studied HLA-B-restricted epitopes. The HLA type of each donor mattered for the analysis, because public TCR beta signatures pointed to carriage of CMV infection along with the matching HLA type.

In light of the paper, this sample's treatment or condition label describes: in vitro stimulation with specific CMV peptide epitopes to enrich CMV-specific T cells. CDR1 SGHTA and CDR2 FQGNSA are derived from the germline V gene. From the cysteine through the phenylalanine, the CDR3 covers 15 amino acids. Only the CDR3 DNA stays, 45 bases, in frame from base 1. Germline trimming amounts to 2 bases on V and 4 bases on J, with 3 as the count of junction bases outside the gene matches. In its sample, this clonotype was seen a few times. Which antigen it targets is not known. Base-call qualities are not available, and no considerably larger clone is one nucleotide away. Overall study results and their limits: In both this cohort and an independent roughly 350-donor cohort, the cumulative frequency of public TCR beta family members distinguished carriers of CMV infection plus the relevant HLA type. The ex vivo response was dominated by HLA-C-restricted CMV-specific TCR beta clonotypes, which also provided the single most frequent clonotype in two of eight donors.

The instrument given in TCRdb is Illumina HiSeq 1500. The public reads were run again by TCRdb, first through fastp at Q25 and then through MiXCR, and only productive beta chains were kept. Every entry covers one CDR3 protein and lists the most common genes and DNA from its rows. Within this sample are about 280,000 distinct CDR3 sequences, with around 20% of them counted one time only. The top ten clonotypes cover approximately 20% of the sample. The receptor's source is a human donor in good health (CMV status not recorded). Some clones in this sample may be carry-over from other donors' samples. Recombination linked TRBV7-2 to TRBJ2-1, with 9 central nucleotides matching TRBD1. This sample comprised cultured PBMCs, obtained from culture after CMV antigen stimulation. The DNA sequence is given as TGTGCCAGCAGCTTAAGGGGACAGGGATACAATGAGCAGTTCTTC. This gives the protein CASSLRGQGYNEQFF.